This passage covers 11 T cell receptor beta chains from one sample sequenced in a study of shared clonotypes between healthy human individuals. The method was immunoSEQ multiplex PCR; TCRdb's version includes in-frame clones alone and lacks a portion of them. The sample includes around 510,000 clones, roughly 95% of them seen just once. The material sequenced was naive CD4+ T cells sorted from blood. Subset specified: CD45RA+ positively selected. The receptors originated from a woman in her twenties or thirties in good health.

The chain carries TRBV5-1 and TRBJ2-7; maybe TRBD2 (5 bases). V was pared by 5 bases and J by 2 bases, with 11 bases between. Germline V lookup: CDR1 SGHRS, CDR2 YFSETQ. The CDR3 is 13 residues long. CDR3 bases: TGCGCCAGCAGTCGGGATCCAACCTACGAGCAGTACTTC. Its translation: CASSRDPTYEQYF.

This clone has only one observation. The chain joins TRBV6-5 to TRBJ2-7; TRBD2 matches at 9 bases. With V trimmed by 7 bases and J by 2 bases, 9 bases remained unmatched. Per germline, CDR1 MNHEY and CDR2 SVGAGI. This CDR3 has 15 amino acids. In nucleotides, the CDR3 is TGTGCCAGCAACCCCGGCGGGGGGGCAACCTACGAGCAGTACTTC. It translates to CASNPGGGATYEQYF.

The chain uses TRBV4-2 and TRBJ2-3; the D gene is possibly TRBD2 (5 bases). Looked up from germline, CDR1 is LGHNA and CDR2 is YNFKEQ. V was cut by 0 bases and J by 0 bases, with 16 bases left in between. CDR3 size: 18 residues. CDR3 bases: TGTGCCAGCAGCCAAGATCTTTGGACTCTTCCTAGCACAGATACGCAGTATTTT. Protein product: CASSQDLWTLPSTDTQYF.

The J gene is TRBJ2-5, the V gene TRBV28; TRBD2 is a possible D gene (5 bases). The CDR3 consists of 15 residues. Trimming left V 5 bases short and J 3 bases short, with 16 bases between. Germline V lookup: CDR1 MDHEN, CDR2 SYDVKM. The DNA of the CDR3 is TGTGCCAGCAGTACTAGTCGAAAATTTGAAGAGACCCAGTACTTC. Its translation is CASSTSRKFEETQYF. Full variable domain (remainder filled in from reference TRBV28 and TRBJ2-5): DVKVTQSSRYLVKRTGEKVFLECVQDMDHENMFWYRQDPGLGLRLIYFSYDVKMKEKGDIPEGYSVSREKKERFSLILESASTNQTSMYLCASSTSRKFEETQYFGPGTRLLVL.

V is TRBV6-5 and J is TRBJ2-5; 11 nucleotides agree with TRBD2. Germline-derived CDR1 and CDR2 are MNHEY and SVGAGI. J lost 2 bases, V lost 5 bases, and 1 base had no gene match. This CDR3 spans 14 amino acids. The CDR3 coding sequence is TGTGCCAGCAGTCGGACTAGCGGGCAAGAGACCCAGTACTTC. It yields the protein CASSRTSGQETQYF.

V is TRBV7-1 and J is TRBJ2-5, with 16 bases aligning to TRBD2. TRBV7-1 is treated as an ORF (open reading frame) with a function not yet certain. The CDR3 is 24 amino acids. V trimming: 3 bases; J trimming: 4 bases; junction bases outside the gene matches: 26. CDR3 loop: CASSSPPPPQSPGLAGGPRETQYF. The CDR3 DNA sequence: TGTGCCAGCAGCTCTCCTCCTCCTCCACAGAGTCCGGGACTAGCGGGAGGGCCTCGAGAGACCCAGTACTTC.

This clone showed up just once. This chain uses TRBV28 with TRBJ2-6; D may match TRBD1 or TRBD2 (5 bases each). Germline V gives CDR1 MDHEN, CDR2 SYDVKM. The CDR3 is 16 amino acids. With 7 bases removed from V and 0 bases from J, the gap between germline ends came to 13 bases. The CDR3 spells CASTLVGGSGANVLTF. The CDR3, as DNA: TGTGCCAGCACTCTGGTTGGGGGCTCTGGGGCCAACGTCCTGACTTTC.

About this clone: Likely a read error: the CDR3 ends without its conserved phenylalanine or tryptophan. The limits of the CDR3 on the DNA are not certain, so only TCRdb's listed CDR3 is given. This chain joins TRBV6-5 and TRBJ1-1; the table's D call, TRBD1, was not checked against the DNA. The germline V gene has CDR1 MNHEY and CDR2 SVGAGI. Inclusive of both ends, the CDR3 amounts to 14 amino acids. CDR3 residues: CASSYSTGRAYLGG.

The V call is TRBV5-1, the J call TRBJ1-3; tentative D call: TRBD1 (6 bases). V was clipped by 4 bases and J by 4 bases, with 18 bases between them. Germline CDR1 and CDR2: SGHRS and YFSETQ. This CDR3 spans 16 amino acids. The DNA of the CDR3 is TGCGCCAGCAGCCCTGACAGGCCTTTACTAGGAAACACCATATATTTT. Translating it yields CASSPDRPLLGNTIYF.

V usage is TRBV5-5 and J usage is TRBJ2-7, with 7 bases that match TRBD1. The CDR3 consists of 14 residues. V was pared by 2 bases and J by 5 bases, with 7 bases of the junction left unmatched. CDR1 is SGHKS and CDR2 is YYEKEE in the germline V gene (reference sequence). This CDR3 is CASSLQGGQDEQYF. The CDR3 DNA follows: TGTGCCAGCAGCTTACAAGGGGGCCAGGACGAGCAGTACTTC.

The chain carries TRBV28 and TRBJ2-7; possible D gene TRBD2, 6 bases. Looked up from germline, CDR1 is MDHEN and CDR2 is SYDVKM. This CDR3 is 12 amino acids long. The V gene lost 9 bases and the J gene lost 2 bases, with 11 bases spanning the gap. The CDR3 here is CASRDFPYEQYF. The DNA of the CDR3 is TGTGCCAGTAGGGACTTCCCCTACGAGCAGTACTTC.